One and the same sample provided the 7 T cell receptor beta chains below, sequenced in a study of shared clonotypes between healthy human individuals. Repertoires were generated with immunoSEQ multiplex PCR, while TCRdb's copy carries only in-frame clones and drops some. The data contain over 400,000 clones, around 85% of them seen just once; the ten biggest clones take up 10% to 15%. The sequenced material came from PBMCs. The receptors come from a middle-aged woman in good health. Some clones in this sample may be carry-over from other donors' samples.

The chain uses TRBV20-1 and TRBJ2-1; no clear D. This CDR3 comprises 10 residues. CDR1 and CDR2 from the germline V gene are DFQATT and SNEGSKA (reference sequence). The V gene lost 7 bases and the J gene lost 5 bases, with 6 bases spanning the gap. CDR3 amino acids: CSGRNNEQFF. For the CDR3, the DNA is TGCAGTGGTAGGAACAATGAGCAGTTCTTC.

This clone was seen a handful of times. This chain connects TRBV19 to TRBJ2-6, with 8 bases lining up with TRBD1. V shed 5 bases and J 0 bases; nucleotides not matched to a gene: 6. CDR3 size: 17 residues. Germline values: CDR1 LNHDA, CDR2 SQIVND (reference sequence). The CDR3 DNA sequence: TGTGCCAGTAGTTCGGGACAGGCCCCCTCTGGGGCCAACGTCCTGACTTTC. This codes for CASSSGQAPSGANVLTF.

The chain recombines TRBV5-1 with TRBJ2-5; 9 nucleotides agree with TRBD2. Losses at the gene ends were 0 bases for V and 1 base for J; bases not matched to a gene: 7. CDR1 is SGHRS and CDR2 is YFSETQ in the germline V gene. The CDR3 has 17 residues. Written as DNA, the CDR3 is TGCGCCAGCAGCTTGGTTACTAGCGGGCGAAGCCAAGAGACCCAGTACTTC. It translates to CASSLVTSGRSQETQYF.

Comment on this clone: Within the sample, other DNA sequences also encode this same CDR3. J is TRBJ2-2 and V is TRBV5-1; a possible D gene is TRBD1 (5 bases). V shed 0 bases and J shed 2 bases, with 8 bases lying between them. This CDR3 spans 15 amino acids. CDR1 and CDR2 (germline): SGHRS, YFSETQ. The DNA of the CDR3 is TGCGCCAGCAGCTTGGGGACACAAAACACCGGGGAGCTGTTTTTT. Its translation is CASSLGTQNTGELFF.

V and J are TRBV15 and TRBJ2-7, with D perhaps TRBD1 (5 bases). V lost 0 bases, J lost 0 bases, and 6 bases lay in between. CDR3 size: 14 residues. The germline V gene has CDR1 LNHNV and CDR2 YYDKDF (reference sequence). The CDR3 is CATSREQASYEQYF. The CDR3 DNA sequence: TGTGCCACCAGCAGAGAACAGGCCTCCTACGAGCAGTACTTC.

This clone was seen a handful of times. The genes are TRBV29-1 and TRBJ2-7, with a weak D call TRBD1 (6 bases). V dropped 0 bases and J dropped 2 bases, with 11 bases sitting between them. Germline V gene data show CDR1 as SQVTM and CDR2 as ANQGSEA. The CDR3 runs to 14 residues. The CDR3 DNA reads as TGCAGCGTTGAAGAGTGGGACACTACCTACGAGCAGTACTTC. Amino acid sequence: CSVEEWDTTYEQYF.

The chain recombines TRBV11-1 with TRBJ2-5, with D maybe TRBD2 (5 bases). The length of the CDR3 is 16 residues. The V and J ends lost 4 bases and 1 base respectively, with 16 bases between them. CDR1 is SGHAT, CDR2 FQDESV, per germline (reference sequence). CDR3 sequence reads: CASSSAARRFQETQYF. The CDR3 region has the DNA TGTGCCAGCAGCTCAGCGGCCCGAAGGTTCCAAGAGACCCAGTACTTC. The variable domain in full, with the rest retrieved from reference TRBV11-1 and TRBJ2-5, is EAEVAQSPRYKITEKSQAVAFWCDPISGHATLYWYRQILGQGPELLVQFQDESVVDDSQLPKDRFSAERLKGVDSTLKIQPAELGDSAMYLCASSSAARRFQETQYFGPGTRLLVL.